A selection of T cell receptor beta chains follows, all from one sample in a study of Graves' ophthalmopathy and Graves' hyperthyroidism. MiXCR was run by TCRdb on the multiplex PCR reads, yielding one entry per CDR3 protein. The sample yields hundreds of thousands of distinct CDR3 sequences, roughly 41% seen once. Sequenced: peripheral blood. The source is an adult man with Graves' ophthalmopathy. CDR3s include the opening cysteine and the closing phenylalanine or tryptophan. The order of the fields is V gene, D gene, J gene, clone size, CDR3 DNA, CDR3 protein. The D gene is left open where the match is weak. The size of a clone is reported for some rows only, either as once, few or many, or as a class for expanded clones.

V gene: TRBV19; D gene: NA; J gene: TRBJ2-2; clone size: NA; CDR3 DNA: TGTGCCGGTTCTGGGGCGGGCGGGGAGCTGTTTTTT; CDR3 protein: CAGSGAGGELFF
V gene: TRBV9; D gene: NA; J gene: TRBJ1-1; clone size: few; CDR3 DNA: TGTGCCAGCAGCCAAGATGGGATCACTGAAGCTTTCTTT; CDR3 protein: CASSQDGITEAFF
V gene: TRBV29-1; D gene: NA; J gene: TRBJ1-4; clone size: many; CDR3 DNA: TGCAGCGTTAAGGGTTTGGACGAAAAGCTGTTTTTT; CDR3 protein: CSVKGLDEKLFF
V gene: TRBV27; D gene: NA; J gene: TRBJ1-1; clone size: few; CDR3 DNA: TGTGCCAGCAGCGATGGCGGGAGCTTTGTTTTCTTT; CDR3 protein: CASSDGGSFVFF
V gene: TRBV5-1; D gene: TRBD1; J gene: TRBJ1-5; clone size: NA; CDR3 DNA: TGCGCCAGCAGCTTATCAGACAGGGATTCAGGTCAGCCCCAGCATTTT; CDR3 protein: CASSLSDRDSGQPQHF
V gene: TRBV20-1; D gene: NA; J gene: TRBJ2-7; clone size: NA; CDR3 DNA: TGCAGTGCCCCGGGTGGGGAAACGACCTACGAGCAGTACTTC; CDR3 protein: CSAPGGETTYEQYF
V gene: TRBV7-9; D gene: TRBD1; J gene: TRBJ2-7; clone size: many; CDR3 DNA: TGTGCCAGCAGCACCGGGACAGGGGCCTCCTACGAGCAGTACTTC; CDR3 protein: CASSTGTGASYEQYF
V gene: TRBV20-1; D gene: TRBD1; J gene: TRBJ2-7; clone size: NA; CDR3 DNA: TGCAGTGCTAGATTGGACAGGGGGCTCTACGAGCAGTACTTC; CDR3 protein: CSARLDRGLYEQYF
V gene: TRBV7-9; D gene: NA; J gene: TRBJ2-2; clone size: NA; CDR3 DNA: TGTGCCAGCAGCGCAAGACTAGTAACCGGGGAGCTGTTTTTT; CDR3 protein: CASSARLVTGELFF
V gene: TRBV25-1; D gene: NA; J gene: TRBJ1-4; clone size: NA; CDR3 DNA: TGTGCCAGCAGCGGGGCAGGGAAAAATGAAAAACTGTTTTTT; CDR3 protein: CASSGAGKNEKLFF
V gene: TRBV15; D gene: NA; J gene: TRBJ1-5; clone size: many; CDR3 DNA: TGTGCCACCAGCAGAGATGGGGAGGGTGTTCAGCCCCAGCATTTT; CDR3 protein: CATSRDGEGVQPQHF
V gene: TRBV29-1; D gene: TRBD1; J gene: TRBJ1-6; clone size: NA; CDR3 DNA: TGCAGCAGTGAAGGGACAGGGGGCTCACCCCTCCACTTT; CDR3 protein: CSSEGTGGSPLHF
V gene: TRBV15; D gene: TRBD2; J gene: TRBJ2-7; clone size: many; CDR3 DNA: TGTGCCACCAGCGCCGGGGGGGGTTCCGACGAGCAGTACTTC; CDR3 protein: CATSAGGGSDEQYF
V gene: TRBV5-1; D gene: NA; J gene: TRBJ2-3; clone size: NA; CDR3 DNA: TGCGCCAGCAGCTTGTCGGGAGACAATTGGAATACGCAGTATTTT; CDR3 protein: CASSLSGDNWNTQYF
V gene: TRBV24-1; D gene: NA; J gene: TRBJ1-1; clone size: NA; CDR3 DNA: TGTGCCGCCAGTGATTTGGGAGGGGCTGAAGCTTTCTTT; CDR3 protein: CAASDLGGAEAFF
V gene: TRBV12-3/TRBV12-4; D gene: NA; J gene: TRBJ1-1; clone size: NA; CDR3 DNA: TGTGCCAGCAGTCCGCAGTTATACACTGAAGCTTTCTTT; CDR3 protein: CASSPQLYTEAFF
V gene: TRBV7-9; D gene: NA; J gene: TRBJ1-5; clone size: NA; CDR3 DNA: TGTGCCAGCAGCTTGGGTGCGGAGCTTAGCAATCAGCCCCAGCATTTT; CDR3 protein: CASSLGAELSNQPQHF
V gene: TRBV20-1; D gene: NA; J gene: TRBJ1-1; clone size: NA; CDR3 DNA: TGCAGTGCTAGTACAGAGCTAAACACTGAAGCTTTCTTT; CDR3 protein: CSASTELNTEAFF
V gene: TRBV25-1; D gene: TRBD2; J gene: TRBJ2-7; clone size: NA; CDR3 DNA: TGTGCCAGCAGTGAATACGGAGCGGGGAGTGGCACCGGGGAGCAGTACTTC; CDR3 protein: CASSEYGAGSGTGEQYF
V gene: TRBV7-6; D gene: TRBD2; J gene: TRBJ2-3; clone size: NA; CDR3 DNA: TGTGCTAGCAGCTCCGGGACTAGCGGCACAGATACGCAGTATTTT; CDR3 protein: CASSSGTSGTDTQYF
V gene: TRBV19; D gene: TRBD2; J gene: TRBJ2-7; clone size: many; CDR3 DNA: TGTGCCAGCAATTCAGGGGCCAGCGGGAGATTCGAGCAGTACTTC; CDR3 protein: CASNSGASGRFEQYF
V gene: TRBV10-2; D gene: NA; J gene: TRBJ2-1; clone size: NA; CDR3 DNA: TGCGCCAGCAGCGGAGTCAATGAGCAGTTCTTC; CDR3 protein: CASSGVNEQFF
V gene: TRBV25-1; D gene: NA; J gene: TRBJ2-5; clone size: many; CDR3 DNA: TGTGCCAGCAGGGGGTGGGGGGAGGAGACCCAGTACTTC; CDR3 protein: CASRGWGEETQYF